This passage covers 4 T cell receptor beta chains from one sample sequenced in a study of blood T cell repertoires in COVID-19. The method was immunoSEQ multiplex PCR; TCRdb's version includes in-frame clones alone and lacks a portion of them. Of hundreds of thousands of clones in the sample, over 75% were seen once. Specimen: PBMCs or T cells enriched from blood (not recorded which). The source of these receptors is a woman aged 25-40 years who had recovered from COVID-19.

This chain uses TRBV27 with TRBJ2-5; D not resolved. Germline V gives CDR1 MNHEY, CDR2 SMNVEV (reference sequence). V shed 3 bases and J shed 3 bases, with 2 bases lying between them. The CDR3 is 11 amino acids. The CDR3, as DNA: TGTGCCAGCAGTTTTAAAGAGACCCAGTACTTC. It codes for CASSFKETQYF.

The rearrangement uses TRBV7-3 and TRBJ2-1; maybe TRBD2 (6 bases). The V end lost 5 bases, the J end lost 9 bases, and 17 bases lay between the germline ends. The CDR3 covers 14 residues. The V gene's germline CDR1 is SGHTA and CDR2 FQGTGA. CDR3 sequence (DNA): TGTGCCAGCAGCCGGGACGGGAGTGCTGCTGAGCAGTTCTTC. It specifies CASSRDGSAAEQFF.

This chain connects TRBV3-1 (or the pseudogene TRBV3-2) to TRBJ2-5, with 9 bases identical to TRBD2. The V segment lost 3 bases and the J segment 1 base; nucleotides outside the gene matches: 3. The CDR3 is 15 residues long. Germline values: CDR1 LGHDT, CDR2 YNNKEL (reference sequence). The CDR3 is CASSQGLALQETQYF. As DNA, the CDR3 is TGTGCCAGCAGCCAGGGACTAGCCCTCCAAGAGACCCAGTACTTC.

On this clone: Distinct nucleotide sequences in the sample also encode this CDR3. The V call is TRBV18, the J call TRBJ2-4; TRBD1 agrees at 7 bases. V lost 3 bases to trimming and J lost 1 base; unmatched junction nucleotides: 3. The CDR3 contains 15 residues. Germline V gene sequence: CDR1 KGHSH, CDR2 LQKENI. The CDR3, as DNA: TGTGCCAGCTCACCCGCACAGGGGGCCAAAAACATTCAGTACTTC. It encodes CASSPAQGAKNIQYF.